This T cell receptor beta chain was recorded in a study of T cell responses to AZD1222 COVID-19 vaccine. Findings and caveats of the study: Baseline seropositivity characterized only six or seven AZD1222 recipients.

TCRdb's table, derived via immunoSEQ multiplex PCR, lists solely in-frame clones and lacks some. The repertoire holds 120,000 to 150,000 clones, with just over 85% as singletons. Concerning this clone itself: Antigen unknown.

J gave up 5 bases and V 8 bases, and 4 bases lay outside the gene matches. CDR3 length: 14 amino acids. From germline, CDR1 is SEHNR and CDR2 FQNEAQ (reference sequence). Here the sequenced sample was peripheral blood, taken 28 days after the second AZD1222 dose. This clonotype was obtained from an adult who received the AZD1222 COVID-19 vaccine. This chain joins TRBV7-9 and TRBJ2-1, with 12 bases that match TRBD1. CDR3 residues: CASWDRGRNNEQFF. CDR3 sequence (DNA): TGTGCCAGCTGGGACAGGGGGCGAAACAATGAGCAGTTCTTC.